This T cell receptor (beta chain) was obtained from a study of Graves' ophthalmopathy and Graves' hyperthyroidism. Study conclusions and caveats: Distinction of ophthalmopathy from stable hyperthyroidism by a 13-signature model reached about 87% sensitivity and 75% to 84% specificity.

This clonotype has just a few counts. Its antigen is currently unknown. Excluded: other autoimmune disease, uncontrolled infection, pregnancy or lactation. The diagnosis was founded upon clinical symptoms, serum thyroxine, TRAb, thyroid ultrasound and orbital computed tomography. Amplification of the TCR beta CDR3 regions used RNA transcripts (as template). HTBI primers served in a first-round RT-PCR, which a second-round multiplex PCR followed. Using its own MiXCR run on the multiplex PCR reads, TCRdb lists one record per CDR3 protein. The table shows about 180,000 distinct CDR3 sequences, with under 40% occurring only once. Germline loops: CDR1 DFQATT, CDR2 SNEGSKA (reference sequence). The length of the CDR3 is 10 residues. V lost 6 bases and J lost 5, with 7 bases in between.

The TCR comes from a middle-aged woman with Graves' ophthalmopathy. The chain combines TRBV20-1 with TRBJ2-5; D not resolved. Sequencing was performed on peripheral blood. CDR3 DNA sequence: TGCAGTGCACATATGGAGACCCAGTACTTC. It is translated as CSAHMETQYF.